The next 12 T cell receptor beta chains were all read from a single sample in a study of T cell changes during pregnancy in multiple sclerosis. Libraries were prepared by immunoSEQ multiplex PCR; TCRdb keeps only in-frame clonotypes and omits some of them. The table lists more than 35,000 clones, 85% to 95% of them singletons, with 0.39% in the top ten. This material consisted of CD4+ T cells from peripheral blood mononuclear cells, taken in the second trimester of pregnancy. The receptors were gathered from a female donor with multiple sclerosis, enrolled in a pregnancy study.

V usage is TRBV5-1 and J usage is TRBJ2-7, with TRBD1 matching 11 bases. Germline V CDR1 and CDR2: SGHRS, YFSETQ. The CDR3 runs to 14 residues. Trimming cost V 6 bases and J 5 bases; bases outside gene matches: 7. For the CDR3, the DNA is TGCGCCAGCACCCTGGGACAGGGGGGGGACGAGCAGTACTTC. Its protein is CASTLGQGGDEQYF.

V and J are TRBV28 and TRBJ2-7; TRBD1 matches 9 bases. Germline CDR1 reads MDHEN; CDR2 reads SYDVKM. J gave up 4 bases and V 3 bases, and 7 bases lay outside the gene matches. The CDR3 covers 15 residues. Written as DNA, the CDR3 is TGTGCCAGCAGTTTCAGCGGGACAGGGCTGTACGAGCAGTACTTC. Translation gives CASSFSGTGLYEQYF.

The chain links TRBV7-9 to TRBJ2-7; a weak D match, TRBD2 (6 bases). The CDR3 spans 15 residues. From germline, CDR1 is SEHNR and CDR2 FQNEAQ (reference sequence). The V end lost 7 bases, the J end lost 2 bases, and 18 bases lay between the germline ends. DNA of the CDR3: TGTGCCAGCATCCCACCGGGAGTCTTGGCCTACGAGCAGTACTTC. This encodes CASIPPGVLAYEQYF.

The chain joins TRBV6-6 to TRBJ2-2; tentatively, D is TRBD2 (6 bases). Between the trimmed V and J ends, which lost 9 bases and 5 bases, there was a span of 19 bases. Per the germline V gene, CDR1 is MNHNY and CDR2 is SVGAGI (reference sequence). This CDR3 is 15 amino acids long. CDR3 bases: TGTGCCAGTTCGCAGGGCAAAGGAGGGACCGGGGAGCTGTTTTTT. It is translated as CASSQGKGGTGELFF.

The V gene is TRBV19, the J gene TRBJ2-1; 12 bases line up with TRBD2. Unmatched junction bases numbered 11, after V lost 5 bases and J lost 0 bases. Germline CDR1 reads LNHDA; CDR2 reads SQIVND (reference sequence). CDR3 length: 19 amino acids. The CDR3 here is CASSPYWTSGTSSYNEQFF. CDR3 in DNA: TGTGCCAGTAGTCCTTACTGGACTAGCGGGACTAGCTCCTACAATGAGCAGTTCTTC.

The chain employs TRBV19 and TRBJ1-5, with 11 bases aligning to TRBD1. The length of the CDR3 is 15 residues. Per germline, CDR1 LNHDA and CDR2 SQIVND (reference sequence). V dropped 5 bases and J dropped 4; count of bases not matched to a gene: 4. The CDR3 DNA reads as TGTGCCAGTAGTCTCGGGACAGGGGGTAATCAGCCCCAGCATTTT. Translated: CASSLGTGGNQPQHF.

V usage is TRBV19 and J usage is TRBJ1-6; TRBD1 agrees at 7 bases. Germline-derived CDR1 and CDR2 are LNHDA and SQIVND (reference sequence). V lost 6 bases to trimming and J lost 10 bases; unmatched junction nucleotides: 3. This CDR3 is built from 12 residues. CDR3 bases: TGTGCCAGTAGGAGGGGGCGATCACCCCTCCACTTT. It specifies CASRRGRSPLHF.

This chain uses TRBV6-1 with TRBJ2-3; a weak D match, TRBD2 (6 bases). Germline V lookup: CDR1 MNHNS, CDR2 SASEGT. The CDR3 runs to 13 residues. V was pared by 4 bases and J by 3 bases, with 8 bases between. The CDR3 region is CASSAGTTDTQYF. CDR3 in DNA: TGTGCCAGCAGTGCCGGGACTACAGATACGCAGTATTTT.

This clone was seen just once. V and J are TRBV7-9 and TRBJ2-1; 8 bases fit TRBD1. Trimming cost V 4 bases and J 8 bases; bases outside gene matches: 13. Germline CDR1 and CDR2: SEHNR and FQNEAQ (reference sequence). This CDR3 region has 16 residues. CDR3 sequence: CASSYDRTGHGDEQFF. CDR3 in DNA: TGTGCCAGCAGCTACGACCGGACAGGGCATGGGGATGAGCAGTTCTTC.

The rearrangement uses TRBV7-9 and TRBJ2-7; 11 positions agree with TRBD1. Germline V lookup: CDR1 SEHNR, CDR2 FQNEAQ (reference sequence). J lost 6 bases, V lost 5 bases, and 6 bases had no gene match. CDR3 size: 14 residues. The CDR3 loop reads CASSPSGTGGEQYF. The CDR3 nucleotides read TGTGCCAGCAGCCCATCCGGGACAGGGGGCGAGCAGTACTTC.

V usage is TRBV19 and J usage is TRBJ1-5; TRBD1 agrees at 7 bases. The CDR3 contains 13 residues. Germline trimming cut 5 bases from V and 6 bases from J; bases unmatched to any gene: 4. CDR1 LNHDA and CDR2 SQIVND come from the germline V gene (reference sequence). The CDR3: CASSPNRGQPQHF. The DNA of the CDR3 is TGTGCCAGTAGTCCCAACAGGGGTCAGCCCCAGCATTTT.

The V call is TRBV18, the J call TRBJ1-2, with TRBD1 matching 7 bases. The CDR3 extends over 16 amino acids. The ends lost 5 bases at V and 2 bases at J; junction bases unmatched: 11. Looked up from germline, CDR1 is KGHSH and CDR2 is LQKENI. The CDR3 DNA follows: TGTGCCAGCTCAAACACCGGGACAGACCAAAACTATGGCTACACCTTC. Amino acids: CASSNTGTDQNYGYTF.